This T cell receptor (beta chain) was obtained from a study of T cells in Graves' hyperthyroidism and ophthalmopathy. Amplification of TCR beta CDR3 regions was performed using RNA transcripts as template. The HTBI set primed first-round TCR CDR3 RT-PCR. TCRdb recomputed calls from the multiplex PCR reads with MiXCR, one row per CDR3 protein. The table includes more than 40,000 distinct CDR3 sequences, over 45% detected once. V trimming: 5 bases; J trimming: 3 bases; junction bases outside the gene matches: 10. The CDR3 has 16 amino acids. The germline V gene has CDR1 SEHNR and CDR2 FQNEAQ (reference sequence). General study points: Ophthalmopathy could be told apart from stable hyperthyroidism with a 13 V-J model.

This clonotype was picked up many times. What it binds is not known. Sequencing was carried out using peripheral blood or thyroid tissue (not recorded which). The V call is TRBV7-9, the J call TRBJ2-3, with 8 nucleotides matching TRBD1. The sequence was obtained from a woman aged 50 to 60 with Graves' hyperthyroidism. The CDR3 nucleotides are TGTGCCAGCAGCAACAGGGCAGGGGGCAAGACAGATACGCAGTATTTT. Its translation is CASSNRAGGKTDTQYF.